The clone carrying this TCR beta chain was counted many times. This sample is part of a study of Graves' ophthalmopathy and Graves' hyperthyroidism. Trimming cost V 0 bases and J 7 bases, with 10 bases left between them. The germline V gene encodes CDR1 SGHRS and CDR2 YFSETQ. The CDR3 length is 13 residues. The authors amplified TCR beta CDR3 regions, and they did so from RNA transcripts for repertoire sequencing. Second-round multiplex PCR followed a first-round RT-PCR using HTBI primers. TCRdb passed the multiplex PCR reads through MiXCR, listing each CDR3 protein once. Among approximately 1.2 million distinct CDR3 sequences, about 35% were seen once, and the ten largest hold approximately 10%.

The sequenced sample was peripheral blood or thyroid tissue (not recorded which). This sequence originates from an adult man with Graves' hyperthyroidism. The chain recombines TRBV5-1 with TRBJ1-2; D is unclear. CDR3 coding DNA: TGCGCCAGCAGCTTGGCCGGGTACTTTGGCTACACCTTC. Residues: CASSLAGYFGYTF. The full variable domain, rest sourced from reference TRBV5-1 and TRBJ1-2, is KAGVTQTPRYLIKTRGQQVTLSCSPISGHRSVSWYQQTPGQGLQFLFEYFSETQRNKGNFPGRFSGRQFSNSRSEMNVSTLELGDSALYLCASSLAGYFGYTFGSGTRLTVV.